Below are 29 T cell receptor beta chains sequenced from a single sample in a study of chemoradiotherapy in HPV16-positive cancers. Repertoires were generated with immunoSEQ multiplex PCR, while TCRdb's copy carries only in-frame clones and drops some. The sample records some 12,000 clones, about two thirds being singletons. Sample collection occurred from a patient who underwent chemoradiotherapy. These receptors were obtained from a human donor with HPV-associated anogenital cancer.

The rearrangement links TRBV20-1 to TRBJ2-3; tentatively, D is TRBD1 (6 bases). There are 11 residues in the CDR3. Germline assignment: CDR1 DFQATT and CDR2 SNEGSKA (reference sequence). With 6 bases removed from V and 4 bases from J, the gap between germline ends came to 8 bases. The CDR3 reads CSAHRADTQYF. The CDR3 coding sequence is TGCAGTGCCCACAGGGCAGATACGCAGTATTTT.

The chain recombines TRBV7-9 with TRBJ2-7, with D possibly being TRBD1 (5 bases). The V gene's germline CDR1 is SEHNR and CDR2 FQNEAQ (reference sequence). The length of the CDR3 is 14 residues. Trimming removed 6 bases from V and 3 bases from J, with 15 bases in between. Written as DNA, the CDR3 is TGTGCCAGCAGTCCGCCGACAGAGATCTACGAGCAGTACTTC. Residues: CASSPPTEIYEQYF.

This clone has more than one count but fewer than ten. The chain is built from TRBV28 and TRBJ2-7, with 12 bases lining up with TRBD2. This CDR3 comprises 15 residues. With 4 bases clipped from V and 5 bases from J, the junction kept 6 bases outside the gene matches. Germline CDR1 and CDR2: MDHEN and SYDVKM. This CDR3 reads CASSSTSGSPHEQYF. Here the CDR3 DNA reads TGTGCCAGCAGTTCGACTAGCGGGAGCCCGCACGAGCAGTACTTC.

This clone came up once. V gene TRBV21-1 combines with J gene TRBJ1-2. TRBV21-1 is designated a pseudogene. CDR3 length: 19 residues. CDR3: CASSKIRISKRVSNYGYTF. CDR3 nucleotide sequence: TGTGCCAGCAGCAAAATCAGGATCTCCAAAAGGGTCTCGAACTATGGCTACACCTTC.

The chain is built from TRBV2 and TRBJ2-5; 12 positions agree with TRBD2. The CDR3 runs to 14 residues. V lost 6 bases and J lost 5; bases outside the gene matches: 4. Looked up from germline, CDR1 is SNHLY and CDR2 is FYNNEI. The CDR3 DNA follows: TGTGCCAGCAGATCACTAGCGGGAGGCGAGACCCAGTACTTC. This codes for CASRSLAGGETQYF.

CDR3 protein: CASSLTGWTEAFF. CDR3 in DNA: TGTGCCAGCAGCTTAACTGGGTGGACTGAAGCTTTCTTT. The V call is TRBV7-3, the J call TRBJ1-1, with D hard to call. V lost 0 bases to trimming and J lost 5 bases, with 7 bases between them. The CDR3 consists of 13 residues. Germline loops: CDR1 SGHTA, CDR2 FQGTGA.

Only one count was recorded for this clone. J is TRBJ1-5 and V is TRBV6-1, with D perhaps TRBD1 (5 bases). Germline values: CDR1 MNHNS, CDR2 SASEGT. V lost 5 bases and J lost 4, with 12 bases in between. This CDR3 contains 14 residues. This CDR3 is CASSPVGGNQPQHF. DNA for the CDR3: TGTGCCAGCAGTCCTGTCGGGGGGAATCAGCCCCAGCATTTT.

V gene TRBV9 combines with J gene TRBJ2-2; a weak D match, TRBD2 (5 bases). CDR1 and CDR2 from the germline V gene are SGDLS and YYNGEE. V shed 3 bases and J shed 0 bases, with 9 bases lying between them. This CDR3 is built from 15 residues. CDR3 in DNA: TGTGCCAGCAGCGCCGTGACTACGAACACCGGGGAGCTGTTTTTT. Encoded protein: CASSAVTTNTGELFF.

The chain has TRBV7-9 and TRBJ2-5; no reliable D call. The J call could be wrong; TRBJ2-7 is a better fit for the DNA end. Germline CDR1 and CDR2: SEHNR and FQNEAQ (reference sequence). The CDR3 spans 12 residues. CDR3 loop: CASSSGIYEQYF. CDR3 coding DNA: TGTGCCAGCAGCTCTGGGATTTACGAGCAGTACTTC.

This chain connects TRBV7-3 to TRBJ2-1, with D hard to call. CDR3 length equals 17 residues. Trimming shortened V by 5 bases and J by 2 bases, and 19 bases separated the two germline ends. Germline CDR1 SGHTA, CDR2 FQGTGA. The DNA of the CDR3 is TGTGCCAGCAGCCGACTTCCCTCTCTAGGGACCTACAATGAGCAGTTCTTC. Translation: CASSRLPSLGTYNEQFF.

The V and J genes are TRBV4-3 and TRBJ2-7, with 7 bases identical to TRBD2. The germline CDR1 and CDR2 sequences are LGHNA and YSLEER. This CDR3 spans 20 amino acids. V gave up 0 bases and J gave up 0 bases; unmatched junction bases: 17. CDR3 DNA sequence: TGCGCCAGCAGCCAAGATTCCCCCCACGGTTTGCGGGGGAGCTCCTACGAGCAGTACTTC. It is translated as CASSQDSPHGLRGSSYEQYF.

The chain has TRBV29-1 and TRBJ1-1, with TRBD1 as a possible D gene (5 bases). CDR3 length: 13 residues. V was clipped by 3 bases and J by 0 bases, with 8 bases between them. CDR1 and CDR2 (germline): SQVTM, ANQGSEA. The CDR3 nucleotides read TGCAGCGTTGACGGGACTCTGAACACTGAAGCTTTCTTT. It is translated as CSVDGTLNTEAFF.

The chain couples TRBV28 to TRBJ2-7, with D perhaps TRBD2 (6 bases). The CDR3 has 18 amino acids. Germline V gene sequence: CDR1 MDHEN, CDR2 SYDVKM. V dropped 2 bases and J dropped 0 bases, with 20 bases sitting between them. DNA of the CDR3: TGTGCCAGCAGTTTACCGTACTCAGGGAGGCTCAGCTCCTACGAGCAGTACTTC. Amino acid sequence: CASSLPYSGRLSSYEQYF.

The CDR3 region has the DNA TGCGCCAGCAGCTTGGGGCTAGCGGAATTACAAGAGACCCAGTACTTC. It specifies CASSLGLAELQETQYF. The chain recombines TRBV5-1 with TRBJ2-5; TRBD2 matches 7 bases. V shed 0 bases, J shed 2 bases, and the junction held 7 bases outside the gene matches. This CDR3 comprises 16 residues. Per the germline V gene, CDR1 is SGHRS and CDR2 is YFSETQ. The full variable domain, in which reference TRBV5-1 and TRBJ2-5 provide the parts outside the CDR3, is KAGVTQTPRYLIKTRGQQVTLSCSPISGHRSVSWYQQTPGQGLQFLFEYFSETQRNKGNFPGRFSGRQFSNSRSEMNVSTLELGDSALYLCASSLGLAELQETQYFGPGTRLLVL.

The chain has TRBV15 and TRBJ2-1; D may be TRBD2 (5 bases). Germline CDR1 and CDR2: LNHNV and YYDKDF (reference sequence). The CDR3 totals 16 residues. V was trimmed by 0 bases and J by 5 bases, leaving 14 bases between them. The CDR3 is CATSRDLFSGNNEQFF. The CDR3, as DNA: TGTGCCACCAGCAGAGATCTATTTTCGGGGAACAATGAGCAGTTCTTC.

This rearrangement joins TRBV19 to TRBJ2-1, with 13 bases fitting TRBD2. Germline loops: CDR1 LNHDA, CDR2 SQIVND (reference sequence). CDR3 length: 18 residues. Unmatched junction bases numbered 6, after V lost 3 bases and J lost 1 base. The CDR3 region is CASSIGLAGEGSYNEQFF. CDR3 DNA: TGTGCCAGTAGTATTGGACTAGCGGGAGAAGGATCCTACAATGAGCAGTTCTTC.

The chain is built from TRBV5-1 and TRBJ1-1; 10 bases line up with TRBD1. The CDR3 loop spans 14 amino acids. Looked up from germline, CDR1 is SGHRS and CDR2 is YFSETQ. The J segment lost 6 bases and the V segment lost 4 bases, leaving 6 bases of the junction unmatched. CDR3 in amino acids: CASSLGQGLAEAFF. CDR3 in DNA: TGCGCCAGCAGCCTGGGACAGGGGTTGGCTGAAGCTTTCTTT.

The chain couples TRBV11-1 to TRBJ2-1; 8 bases are shared with TRBD2. This CDR3 has 14 amino acids. Per germline, CDR1 SGHAT and CDR2 FQDESV (reference sequence). J lost 5 bases, V lost 5 bases, and 5 bases had no gene match. The CDR3 nucleotides read TGTGCCAGCAGCGGTAGCGGGAACCACAATGAGCAGTTCTTC. It codes for CASSGSGNHNEQFF.

This chain links TRBV11-3 with TRBJ1-1; D remains unclear. V was clipped by 0 bases and J by 6 bases, with 8 bases between them. The CDR3 sequence is 13 residues long. Per germline, CDR1 SGHNT and CDR2 YENEEA. CDR3 in DNA: TGTGCCAGCAGCTTAGAGGGTAGGGCTGAAGCTTTCTTT. Its protein is CASSLEGRAEAFF.

In nucleotides, the CDR3 is TGTGCCAGTAGTACTTGGGACCGCTACGAGCAGTACTTC. Translating it yields CASSTWDRYEQYF. This chain joins TRBV19 and TRBJ2-7; D may match TRBD1 or TRBD2 (5 bases each). V was cut by 4 bases and J by 3 bases, with 10 bases left in between. The CDR3 is 13 amino acids. Germline V lookup: CDR1 LNHDA, CDR2 SQIVND (reference sequence).

The chain links TRBV28 to TRBJ1-3; 8 bases map to TRBD1. Trimming cost V 8 bases and J 4 bases; bases outside gene matches: 13. The CDR3 contains 16 residues. Germline CDR1 and CDR2: MDHEN and SYDVKM. CDR3 nucleotide sequence: TGTGCCAGCGCTCAAATGGGCAGGGGGCGCGGAAACACCATATATTTT. Translation: CASAQMGRGRGNTIYF.

The chain has TRBV7-2 and TRBJ2-7; a possible D gene is TRBD2 (5 bases). V shed 5 bases and J shed 4 bases, with 9 bases lying between them. This CDR3 region has 12 residues. The germline V gene has CDR1 SGHTA and CDR2 FQGNSA. This CDR3 is CASSRTRYEQYF. The CDR3 DNA reads TGTGCCAGCAGCCGAACTAGATACGAGCAGTACTTC.

The chain has TRBV30 and TRBJ2-7; 9 nucleotides line up with TRBD1. CDR3 length: 16 amino acids. With 3 bases clipped from V and 5 bases from J, the junction kept 14 bases outside the gene matches. In germline, CDR1 is GTSNPN, CDR2 SVGIG (reference sequence). The CDR3 spells CAWSSPRQGGRHEQYF. In DNA form, the CDR3 reads TGTGCCTGGAGCTCCCCCCGACAGGGGGGTAGGCACGAGCAGTACTTC.

The chain carries TRBV7-9 and TRBJ2-7; a possible D gene is TRBD1 (6 bases). V was cut by 4 bases and J by 2 bases, with 18 bases left in between. The CDR3 is 16 amino acids. Looked up from germline, CDR1 is SEHNR and CDR2 is FQNEAQ (reference sequence). The CDR3 sequence is CASSSGKQGSTYEQYF. The CDR3 DNA sequence: TGTGCCAGCAGCTCCGGGAAACAGGGCTCCACCTACGAGCAGTACTTC.

The chain is built from TRBV27 and TRBJ2-1; 7 bases align to TRBD2. The CDR3 totals 14 residues. CDR1 and CDR2 from the germline V gene are MNHEY and SMNVEV (reference sequence). The V and J ends lost 5 bases and 12 bases, in that order; junction bases with no gene match: 13. The CDR3 DNA reads as TGTGCCAGCAGTGTATATACTAGCGCCGTTGGGCAGTTCTTC. Protein: CASSVYTSAVGQFF.

The chain uses TRBV7-8 and TRBJ2-7; TRBD2 matches 8 bases. The CDR3 has 15 residues. Germline CDR1 is SGHVS and CDR2 is FQNEAQ. After removal of 2 bases from V and 6 bases from J, the junction contained 9 bases not matched to a gene. The CDR3 sequence is CASSLSGGRVSEQYF. CDR3 sequence (DNA): TGTGCCAGCAGCTTATCGGGGGGGCGCGTCTCCGAGCAGTACTTC. Combining the CDR3 with reference TRBV7-8 and TRBJ2-7 gives the whole variable domain GAGVSQSPRYKVAKRGQDVALRCDPISGHVSLFWYQQALGQGPEFLTYFQNEAQLDKSGLPSDRFFAERPEGSVSTLKIQRTQQEDSAVYLCASSLSGGRVSEQYFGPGTRLTVT.

The chain employs TRBV29-1 and TRBJ2-3; 10 bases are a match to TRBD2. Trimming removed 4 bases from V and 6 bases from J; junction bases left unmatched: 7. Germline CDR1 is SQVTM and CDR2 is ANQGSEA. This CDR3 is 14 amino acids long. The CDR3 DNA reads TGCAGCGTTGCCGGAACTAGCGGGACCGATACGCAGTATTTT. Translated, it gives CSVAGTSGTDTQYF.

The chain joins TRBV7-9 to TRBJ2-6; the D gene is possibly TRBD2 (5 bases). Germline values: CDR1 SEHNR, CDR2 FQNEAQ (reference sequence). The CDR3 totals 19 residues. Deletions cut 2 bases from V and 0 bases from J, with 17 bases between. This CDR3 reads CASSLSELRRGSGANVLTF. The CDR3 nucleotides are TGTGCCAGCAGCTTATCCGAACTCCGCCGGGGCTCTGGGGCCAACGTCCTGACTTTC.

The chain is built from TRBV4-3 and TRBJ1-6; a weak D match, TRBD1 (5 bases). The CDR3 is made up of 17 amino acids. CDR1 is LGHNA, CDR2 YSLEER, per germline. With 3 bases removed from V and 7 bases from J, the gap between germline ends came to 19 bases. The CDR3 coding sequence is TGCGCCAGCAGCCAGGATTTCTCGGGGGTGCGGAATTCACCCCTCCACTTT. Amino acid sequence: CASSQDFSGVRNSPLHF.